This T cell receptor beta chain came from a study of T cell responses to AZD1222 COVID-19 vaccine. Study results and caveats: The donor cohort was predominantly white British with a female majority, and clonal diversity may have been underestimated.

This table comes from immunoSEQ multiplex PCR, and its TCRdb copy is limited to in-frame clones, with some not included. The sample consists of approximately 150,000 clones, more than 85% of them appearing once. The CDR3 extends over 14 amino acids. Germline CDR1 MDHEN, CDR2 SYDVKM. The trim removed 10 bases at V and 7 bases at J, leaving 13 bases unmatched. Comments on this clone: What it binds is not known.

The source was peripheral blood, collected on day 0 of AZD1222 vaccination. This clonotype was obtained from an adult in good health. This chain connects TRBV28 to TRBJ1-5; TRBD1 aligns across 7 bases. This CDR3 is CAISQFQGDQPQHF. The CDR3 DNA reads as TGTGCCATCTCACAATTTCAGGGGGACCAGCCCCAGCATTTT.